This T cell receptor beta chain stems from a study of blood T cell repertoires in COVID-19. Study at large: PBMCs, B-cell-depleted T cells, or T cells were the source of the cDNA or gDNA that made up the material.

Deletions cut 10 bases from V and 6 bases from J, with 13 bases between. This CDR3 has 12 amino acids. Per germline, CDR1 LNHDA and CDR2 SQIVND (reference sequence). Patients from Seattle were sampled longitudinally, starting during active infection. The method was immunoSEQ multiplex PCR; TCRdb's version includes in-frame clones alone and lacks a portion of them. The table records roughly 200,000 clones, about three quarters of them present only once. The sequenced sample was peripheral blood. This TCR came from a woman at least 80 years old with COVID-19, enrolled during active disease. V gene TRBV19 combines with J gene TRBJ2-1; tentative D call: TRBD1 (6 bases). DNA of the CDR3: TGTGCCAAACTCAGGGGTTCCAATGAGCAGTTCTTC. This translates into CAKLRGSNEQFF.